A single sample gave rise to the 25 T cell receptor beta chains below, sequenced in a study of identical twins. TCRdb ran MiXCR on the 5' RACE reads and lists one entry per CDR3 protein. The sample holds 460,000 or so distinct CDR3 sequences, 13% to 15% seen once. Separately, the same data were catalogued under a study of yellow fever vaccine responses in identical twins.

Sequencing was performed on CD4+ T cells sorted from blood. Every receptor here comes from a woman younger than 35 in good health.

This chain connects TRBV29-1 to TRBJ2-7; D not certain. Trimming took off 3 bases at V and 6 bases at J, with 12 bases between the two ends. CDR1 is SQVTM, CDR2 ANQGSEA, per germline. The CDR3 loop spans 12 amino acids. DNA of the CDR3: TGCAGCGTTGAGACCCCTACCCGCGAGCAGTACTTC. It specifies CSVETPTREQYF.

This clonotype has more than one count but fewer than ten. The rearrangement joins TRBV7-9 to TRBJ2-7, with 7 bases fitting TRBD2. Germline V lookup: CDR1 SEHNR, CDR2 FQNEAQ (reference sequence). The CDR3 has 13 amino acids. J was trimmed by 6 bases and V by 5 bases; bases with no gene match: 7. The CDR3 loop reads CASSPRGRVEQYF. CDR3 coding DNA: TGTGCCAGCAGCCCCCGAGGGAGGGTCGAGCAGTACTTC.

This clonotype was seen only a few times. The chain has TRBV29-1 and TRBJ2-2; D is perhaps TRBD1 (6 bases). The CDR3 extends over 14 amino acids. Germline values: CDR1 SQVTM, CDR2 ANQGSEA. V gave up 5 bases and J gave up 6 bases, with 16 bases separating them. For the CDR3, the DNA is TGCAGCGTTTTACAGGGCCAAGTCCCCGGGGAGCTGTTTTTT. Encoded protein: CSVLQGQVPGELFF.

Only a few counts were recorded for this clonotype. The chain couples TRBV6-6 to TRBJ2-5; no clear D. The germline CDR1 and CDR2 sequences are MNHNY and SVGAGI (reference sequence). The CDR3 loop spans 12 amino acids. Trimming removed 2 bases at V and 3 bases at J, with 4 bases between. The CDR3: CASSYGEETQYF. The CDR3 DNA reads TGTGCCAGCAGTTACGGGGAAGAGACCCAGTACTTC.

V is TRBV28 and J is TRBJ2-1; TRBD2 is a possible D gene (5 bases). The germline V and J ends were trimmed by 8 bases and 5 bases, with 16 bases remaining between them. Germline CDR1 and CDR2: MDHEN and SYDVKM. The CDR3 is made up of 14 amino acids. CDR3 nucleotide sequence: TGTGCCAGCCTAAAGGACTCCGCTAACAATGAGCAGTTCTTC. Its translation: CASLKDSANNEQFF.

This chain connects TRBV5-1 to TRBJ2-5, with 7 bases matching TRBD1. J lost 6 bases, V lost 3 bases, and 17 bases had no gene match. Germline lookup yields CDR1 SGHRS and CDR2 YFSETQ. The CDR3 consists of 17 residues. CDR3 in amino acids: CASSYGTASSERQTQYF. As DNA, the CDR3 is TGCGCCAGCAGCTACGGGACAGCGTCGTCGGAGCGACAGACCCAGTACTTC.

This clonotype came up many times. The rearrangement uses TRBV7-2 and TRBJ2-3, with 11 bases aligning to TRBD1. Germline-derived CDR1 and CDR2 are SGHTA and FQGNSA. This CDR3 is built from 16 residues. With V trimmed by 0 bases and J by 5 bases, 4 bases remained unmatched. The CDR3 sequence: CASSLAGQGAGDTQYF. The CDR3 nucleotides read TGTGCCAGCAGCTTAGCCGGACAGGGGGCAGGAGATACGCAGTATTTT.

This clonotype was seen a few times. At one of its ends the junction is not consistent with the germline gene, which may arise from a read error. V and J are TRBV20-1 and TRBJ2-1; TRBD1 matches at 9 bases. Per germline, CDR1 DFQATT and CDR2 SNEGSKA (reference sequence). The CDR3 has 11 residues. The CDR3 spells CSARDLGQGLF. The CDR3 DNA follows: TGCAGTGCTAGAGATCTCGGACAGGGGCTCTTC.

V gene TRBV6-1 combines with J gene TRBJ2-5; 7 bases align to TRBD2. CDR1 is MNHNS and CDR2 is SASEGT in the germline V gene. This CDR3 spans 15 amino acids. V lost 2 bases and J lost 4; bases outside the gene matches: 7. This chain's CDR3 is CASSEKRGAAETQYF. Here the CDR3 DNA reads TGTGCCAGCAGTGAAAAGCGGGGAGCAGCAGAGACCCAGTACTTC.

Many counts were recorded for this clonotype. The chain links TRBV27 to TRBJ2-7; a possible D gene is TRBD1 (6 bases). Trimming cost V 5 bases and J 6 bases, with 20 bases left between them. The CDR3 length is 15 residues. Germline assignment: CDR1 MNHEY and CDR2 SMNVEV (reference sequence). CDR3 region: CASSPRQGKGIEQYF. CDR3 in DNA: TGTGCCAGCAGTCCCCGTCAGGGGAAGGGGATCGAGCAGTACTTC.

The sample holds a few counts of this clonotype. CDR3 sequence (DNA): TGTGCCATCAGTGAGTCCCGTGGAAAGCAGTACTTC. Protein: CAISESRGKQYF. The chain combines TRBV10-3 with TRBJ2-7, with D unresolved. Per germline, CDR1 ENHRY and CDR2 SYGVKD. This CDR3 contains 12 residues. Trimming took off 0 bases at V and 8 bases at J, with 8 bases between the two ends.

This clonotype was counted only a few times. V gene TRBV24-1 combines with J gene TRBJ2-7; D could derive from TRBD1 or TRBD2 (5 bases each). CDR3 length: 12 residues. Between the trimmed V and J ends, which lost 0 bases and 6 bases, there was a span of 5 bases. Germline CDR1 reads KGHDR; CDR2 reads SFDVKD. CDR3 amino acids: CATSDLGGEQYF. CDR3 nucleotide sequence: TGTGCCACCAGTGATTTGGGGGGCGAGCAGTACTTC.

The chain links TRBV7-9 to TRBJ2-1; D gene ambiguous. The CDR3 extends over 15 amino acids. V lost 2 bases, J lost 8 bases, and 16 bases lay in between. Per the germline V gene, CDR1 is SEHNR and CDR2 is FQNEAQ (reference sequence). The CDR3, as DNA: TGTGCCAGCAGCTTACGAGCTCTTCAGTTCCATGAGCAGTTCTTC. This translates into CASSLRALQFHEQFF.

V is TRBV3-1 and J is TRBJ1-1; D call uncertain. CDR1 LGHDT and CDR2 YNNKEL come from the germline V gene (reference sequence). The CDR3 length is 13 residues. Trimming stripped 5 bases from V and 11 bases from J, with 18 bases between. The CDR3 is CASSKRTDEVAFF. In DNA form, the CDR3 reads TGTGCCAGCAGCAAAAGGACTGATGAGGTGGCTTTCTTT. The whole variable domain, remainder taken from reference TRBV3-1 and TRBJ1-1, is DTAVSQTPKYLVTQMGNDKSIKCEQNLGHDTMYWYKQDSKKFLKIMFSYNNKELIINETVPNRFSPKSPDKAHLNLHINSLELGDSAVYFCASSKRTDEVAFFGQGTRLTVV.

This clonotype was detected a few times. This chain links TRBV7-3 with TRBJ2-1; a weak D match, TRBD1 (6 bases). V dropped 6 bases and J dropped 2 bases, with 17 bases sitting between them. This CDR3 has 16 amino acids. Germline CDR1 is SGHTA and CDR2 is FQGTGA. The CDR3 sequence is CASSPHRASTYNEQFF. CDR3 DNA: TGTGCCAGCAGTCCACACAGGGCTTCCACCTACAATGAGCAGTTCTTC.

This clonotype was observed a handful of times. A read error may account for a junction end that differs from germline. The V and J genes are TRBV2 and TRBJ2-7; TRBD1 matches 7 bases. This CDR3 region has 11 residues. Germline CDR1 and CDR2: SNHLY and FYNNEI. The CDR3 DNA is TGTGCCAGCAGTGAAACCGGGACAGCGGATTTC. It codes for CASSETGTADF.

The chain carries TRBV5-1 and TRBJ2-5, with D maybe TRBD1 (5 bases). There are 16 residues in the CDR3. The germline CDR1 and CDR2 sequences are SGHRS and YFSETQ. Trimming stripped 4 bases from V and 2 bases from J, with 18 bases between. The CDR3 sequence is CASSTSGPPAQETQYF. In DNA, the CDR3 is TGCGCCAGCAGCACCTCAGGGCCCCCCGCACAAGAGACCCAGTACTTC.

This clonotype was seen at least ten times. The chain recombines TRBV12-3 or TRBV12-4 with TRBJ1-1; a possible D gene is TRBD1 (6 bases). V lost 5 bases and J 8 bases, leaving 18 bases between the germline ends. The CDR3 runs 14 residues. The CDR3 nucleotides are TGTGCCAGCAGTCCCCCCTCGGGACAAATGGAAGCTTTCTTT. Encoded protein: CASSPPSGQMEAFF.

This clonotype was recorded at least ten times. The chain joins TRBV12-3 or TRBV12-4 to TRBJ2-7; a weak D match, TRBD2 (6 bases). V was pared by 1 base and J by 1 base, with 14 bases between. The CDR3 is 16 residues long. DNA of the CDR3: TGTGCCAGCAGTTTAGTGGGCGGGGTGCCGTCCTACGAGCAGTACTTC. This translates into CASSLVGGVPSYEQYF.

There are a few counts of this clonotype. This chain connects TRBV10-1 to TRBJ2-7, with 10 bases fitting TRBD1. Germline V CDR1 and CDR2: WNHNN, SYGVQD (reference sequence). With 6 bases clipped from V and 3 bases from J, the junction kept 11 bases outside the gene matches. The CDR3 has 16 residues. The CDR3 is CASRAGTGATLYEQYF. Written as DNA, the CDR3 is TGCGCCAGCAGAGCCGGGACAGGGGCCACCCTCTACGAGCAGTACTTC.

This clonotype was seen only a few times. CDR3 coding DNA: TGTGCCAGCAGCTTCATGAGTAAGGGATTGGACACCATATATTTT. Translating gives CASSFMSKGLDTIYF. The chain links TRBV7-9 to TRBJ1-3, with unresolved D. The CDR3 sequence is 15 residues long. Trimming stripped 3 bases from V and 8 bases from J, with 17 bases between. The germline CDR1 and CDR2 sequences are SEHNR and FQNEAQ (reference sequence). Looking up the rest from reference TRBV7-9 and TRBJ1-3 gives the full variable domain: DTGVSQNPRHKITKRGQNVTFRCDPISEHNRLYWYRQTLGQGPEFLTYFQNEAQLEKSRLLSDRFSAERPKGSFSTLEIQRTEQGDSAMYLCASSFMSKGLDTIYFGEGSWLTVV.

This clonotype was observed a handful of times. The chain has TRBV18 and TRBJ2-3; D may be TRBD2 (5 bases). There are 14 residues in the CDR3. The germline V gene encodes CDR1 KGHSH and CDR2 LQKENI. Trimming took 6 bases from V and 4 from J, leaving 14 bases between them. This CDR3 reads CASSPPGKADTQYF. CDR3 nucleotide sequence: TGTGCCAGCTCCCCCCCCGGGAAGGCAGATACGCAGTATTTT.

This clonotype was counted between two and nine times. The chain carries TRBV3-1 and TRBJ1-1, with D maybe TRBD1 (5 bases). Germline V gene lookup returns CDR1 LGHDT and CDR2 YNNKEL (reference sequence). This CDR3 contains 15 residues. V was shortened by 0 bases and J by 7 bases, with 15 bases between the two germline ends. The CDR3 region is CASSQDGAGNFEAFF. In DNA form, the CDR3 reads TGTGCCAGCAGCCAAGATGGGGCAGGGAATTTTGAAGCTTTCTTT.

The chain carries TRBV6-2 or TRBV6-3 and TRBJ2-1, with D perhaps TRBD1 or TRBD2 (5 bases each). The germline CDR1 and CDR2 sequences are MNHEY and SVGEGT. Deletions cut 3 bases from V and 8 bases from J, with 11 bases between. The CDR3 extends over 13 amino acids. The CDR3 coding sequence is TGTGCCAGCAGTTATTACGGGACGGATGAGCAGTTCTTC. This encodes CASSYYGTDEQFF.

The chain is built from TRBV27 and TRBJ2-7; the match to TRBD2 covers 15 bases. Germline loops: CDR1 MNHEY, CDR2 SMNVEV (reference sequence). The trim removed 4 bases at V and 2 bases at J, leaving 3 bases unmatched. CDR3 length: 16 residues. As DNA, the CDR3 is TGTGCCAGCAGTTCCTGGACTAGCGGGGGGGCCTACGAGCAGTACTTC. Encoded protein: CASSSWTSGGAYEQYF.